These 19 T cell receptor beta chains came from one sample sequenced in a study of cytomegalovirus exposure and HLA in healthy donors. The study ran its PCR with 60 Vbeta and 13 Jbeta primers. Produced via immunoSEQ multiplex PCR; TCRdb's table is partial and in-frame only. The table has some 130,000 clones, over 50% seen once. The sample taken for sequencing was PBMCs. These receptors all come from a human donor in good health.

The gene calls are TRBV19 and TRBJ2-2, with TRBD2 matching over 8 bases. Germline CDR1 is LNHDA and CDR2 is SQIVND (reference sequence). Germline trimming cut 9 bases from V and 0 bases from J; bases unmatched to any gene: 24. CDR3 length: 21 amino acids. CDR3 nucleotide sequence: TGTGCCAGCTGGGGGACATCTACCAGCGGGAGAACCGTGGCGAACACCGGGGAGCTGTTTTTT. Translation: CASWGTSTSGRTVANTGELFF.

This chain connects TRBV19 to TRBJ2-3, with TRBD1 matching 10 bases. The V gene's germline CDR1 is LNHDA and CDR2 SQIVND (reference sequence). The V segment lost 11 bases and the J segment 2 bases; nucleotides outside the gene matches: 16. CDR3 length: 17 amino acids. This CDR3 reads CASGLGQGVGDTDTQYF. The CDR3 DNA reads as TGTGCCTCCGGCCTTGGACAGGGGGTCGGTGACACAGATACGCAGTATTTT.

This clone was detected a few times. The chain has TRBV28 and TRBJ2-1; D is possibly TRBD2 (6 bases). The germline V gene encodes CDR1 MDHEN and CDR2 SYDVKM. There are 15 residues in the CDR3. Trimming took off 5 bases at V and 8 bases at J, with 19 bases between the two ends. Here the CDR3 reads CASSALGLTDDEQFF. The CDR3, as DNA: TGTGCCAGCAGTGCATTGGGACTCACGGACGATGAGCAGTTCTTC.

This clone turned up a few times. The chain combines TRBV10-3 with TRBJ2-1, with D perhaps TRBD2 (5 bases). Germline V gene sequence: CDR1 ENHRY, CDR2 SYGVKD. Trimming shortened V by 3 bases and J by 9 bases, and 12 bases separated the two germline ends. The CDR3 runs to 13 residues. The CDR3 sequence is CAISDSVGGEQFF. CDR3 sequence (DNA): TGTGCCATCAGTGATTCAGTCGGAGGTGAGCAGTTCTTC.

This clone occurred a few times. The chain uses TRBV27 and TRBJ2-7; 8 nucleotides align to TRBD2. The CDR3 runs 13 residues. The germline V gene encodes CDR1 MNHEY and CDR2 SMNVEV (reference sequence). V dropped 11 bases and J dropped 3; count of bases not matched to a gene: 9. CDR3 sequence reads: CASSSGPLYEQYF. DNA for the CDR3: TGTGCCTCCTCTAGCGGGCCCCTCTACGAGCAGTACTTC.

The chain links TRBV9 to TRBJ2-7, with 10 bases identical to TRBD1. Trimming at V came to 4 bases and at J to 2 bases, leaving 3 bases not matched to a gene. Germline V lookup: CDR1 SGDLS, CDR2 YYNGEE. The CDR3 totals 14 residues. CDR3 coding DNA: TGTGCCAGCAGCAAAGGACAGGGGGCCTACGAGCAGTACTTC. It yields the protein CASSKGQGAYEQYF.

The chain has TRBV6-1 and TRBJ2-2, with TRBD1 matching 8 bases. Per germline, CDR1 MNHNS and CDR2 SASEGT. Trimming at V came to 2 bases and at J to 4 bases, leaving 3 bases not matched to a gene. The CDR3 covers 15 residues. CDR3 sequence (DNA): TGTGCCAGCAGTGAACAGGGGGCCGGCACCGGGGAGCTGTTTTTT. Protein sequence: CASSEQGAGTGELFF.

This chain connects TRBV5-6 to TRBJ2-6; no clear D. V lost 7 bases to trimming and J lost 0 bases, with 8 bases between them. The CDR3 contains 14 residues. Germline assignment: CDR1 SGHDT and CDR2 YYEEEE. In DNA form, the CDR3 reads TGTGCCAGCCCCCCCATCTCTGGGGCCAACGTCCTGACTTTC. Its protein is CASPPISGANVLTF.

The CDR3 nucleotides read TGTGCCAGCAGCGTAGTGGGACTAGCGTGGAATGAGCAGTTCTTC. It specifies CASSVVGLAWNEQFF. The rearrangement links TRBV9 to TRBJ2-1, with 10 bases matching TRBD2. Germline lookup yields CDR1 SGDLS and CDR2 YYNGEE. V trimming: 0 bases; J trimming: 7 bases; junction bases outside the gene matches: 4. The CDR3 is 15 residues long.

The chain uses TRBV4-1 and TRBJ2-7; 8 positions match TRBD2. From germline, CDR1 is MGHRA and CDR2 YSYEKL. CDR3 length equals 16 residues. V was clipped by 0 bases and J by 3 bases; unmatched bases: 7. In DNA, the CDR3 is TGCGCCAGCAGCCAAGATGGCCAGCGGGAGATCTACGAGCAGTACTTC. This translates into CASSQDGQREIYEQYF.

This clone was observed a single time. This sequence joins TRBV10-1 and TRBJ2-1; the match to TRBD2 covers 9 bases. CDR3 length equals 16 residues. V shed 7 bases and J 7 bases; nucleotides not matched to a gene: 14. Germline values: CDR1 WNHNN, CDR2 SYGVQD (reference sequence). CDR3 loop: CASIHSGREGLNEQFF. The CDR3 nucleotides are TGCGCCAGCATCCACTCCGGGCGGGAGGGCCTTAATGAGCAGTTCTTC.

This clone has a handful of counts. The rearrangement joins TRBV11-2 to TRBJ2-7; the match to TRBD2 covers 8 bases. Germline V CDR1 and CDR2: SGHAT, FQNNGV. CDR3 length: 14 residues. Losses at the gene ends were 1 base for V and 3 bases for J; bases not matched to a gene: 2. The CDR3 here is CASSLGAGDYEQYF. In DNA, the CDR3 is TGTGCCAGCAGCTTAGGAGCGGGGGACTACGAGCAGTACTTC.

The chain couples TRBV9 to TRBJ2-7; the D gene is possibly TRBD1 (5 bases). V lost 3 bases, J lost 2 bases, and 18 bases lay in between. Per the germline V gene, CDR1 is SGDLS and CDR2 is YYNGEE. The length of the CDR3 is 16 residues. CDR3 residues: CASSAPPGSGPYEQYF. The CDR3 DNA reads as TGTGCCAGCAGCGCCCCCCCAGGGTCGGGCCCCTACGAGCAGTACTTC.

This clone was seen a handful of times. The J gene is TRBJ1-3, the V gene TRBV11-1; D is possibly TRBD1 (5 bases). V lost 5 bases to trimming and J lost 0 bases, with 11 bases between them. The V gene's germline CDR1 is SGHAT and CDR2 FQDESV (reference sequence). The CDR3 runs 15 residues. CDR3 loop: CASSPTGSSGNTIYF. For the CDR3, the DNA is TGTGCCAGCAGCCCTACAGGATCCTCTGGAAACACCATATATTTT.

This chain uses TRBV5-4 with TRBJ2-5; TRBD1 matches 10 bases. Germline V gene lookup returns CDR1 SGHNT and CDR2 YYREEE (reference sequence). V lost 4 bases to trimming and J lost 5 bases; unmatched junction nucleotides: 8. The CDR3 length is 15 residues. The CDR3 DNA reads TGTGCCAGCAGCGCGAGGGACAGGGGATCGGAGACCCAGTACTTC. It specifies CASSARDRGSETQYF.

This clone turned up a few times. The chain couples TRBV6-6 to TRBJ2-3; tentatively, D is TRBD1 (5 bases). V was cut by 6 bases and J by 1 base, with 11 bases left in between. Germline lookup yields CDR1 MNHNY and CDR2 SVGAGI (reference sequence). This CDR3 is 14 amino acids long. As DNA, the CDR3 is TGTGCCAGCAGCCCGGCACAGGGCACAGATACGCAGTATTTT. Translation: CASSPAQGTDTQYF.

This clone has a handful of counts. The genes are TRBV6-1 and TRBJ2-1; no firm D call. The V gene lost 2 bases and the J gene lost 16 bases, with 15 bases spanning the gap. In germline, CDR1 is MNHNS, CDR2 SASEGT. This CDR3 is 12 amino acids long. CDR3 nucleotides: TGTGCCAGCAGTGAAAGGCGTGGGTCAGGATTCTTC. Its translation is CASSERRGSGFF.

The chain recombines TRBV27 with TRBJ2-7; TRBD2 agrees at 7 bases. Germline V gene sequence: CDR1 MNHEY, CDR2 SMNVEV (reference sequence). The CDR3 length is 11 residues. Unmatched junction bases numbered 1, after V lost 6 bases and J lost 5 bases. The CDR3 bases are TGTGCCAGCAGGGGAGGGGACGAGCAGTACTTC. Encoded protein: CASRGGDEQYF.

The chain has TRBV28 and TRBJ2-3; 9 bases match TRBD2. The CDR3 covers 17 residues. The germline gives CDR1 MDHEN, CDR2 SYDVKM. Trimming removed 3 bases from V and 6 bases from J; junction bases left unmatched: 13. CDR3 sequence (DNA): TGTGCCAGCAGTTTGCCACTTTGGCGGGAGGGCCCGGATACGCAGTATTTT. It codes for CASSLPLWREGPDTQYF.